The 24 T cell receptor beta chains presented below share a single source sample, sequenced in a study of T cells in Graves' hyperthyroidism and ophthalmopathy (dated by TCRdb to 2018 to 2020). Library generation was performed with multiplex PCR. Sequencing was carried out with an Illumina HiSeq 2000. The TCR beta CDR3 regions were amplified from RNA transcripts. The TCR CDR3 was subjected to a first round of RT-PCR using the HTBI primer set and the Qiagen OneStep RT-PCR kit. Clones were called with MiXCR by TCRdb after fastp trimmed the public reads at Q25, and only in-frame beta chains were retained. Records with the same CDR3 protein are collapsed into one entry carrying the most frequent genes and DNA. In this sample the table shows more than 450,000 distinct CDR3 sequences, roughly 15% of which occur a single time. Together, the top ten hold about 14% of the sample. Sequencing was performed on blood. The receptor set was obtained from a woman in her thirties or forties with Graves' hyperthyroidism.

This clonotype showed up many times. The V call is TRBV20-1, the J call TRBJ1-2; D uncertain. Germline CDR1 is DFQATT and CDR2 is SNEGSKA (reference sequence). With 3 bases removed from V and 4 bases from J, the gap between germline ends came to 9 bases. The CDR3 loop spans 12 amino acids. The CDR3 region is CSASAGSYGYTF. The CDR3 nucleotides read TGCAGTGCTAGCGCAGGTTCCTATGGCTACACCTTC.

This chain links TRBV3-1 with TRBJ2-1; D possibly matches TRBD1 or TRBD2 (7 bases each). The germline gives CDR1 LGHDT, CDR2 YNNKEL (reference sequence). This CDR3 is 19 amino acids long. Trimming left V 1 base short and J 0 bases short, with 19 bases between. CDR3 nucleotide sequence: TGTGCCAGCAGCCAAGTAGGGACAGCGGGACGCAGCTCCTACAATGAGCAGTTCTTC. It specifies CASSQVGTAGRSSYNEQFF.

The J gene is TRBJ1-2, the V gene TRBV14; D may be TRBD1 (5 bases). The germline V gene encodes CDR1 SGHDN and CDR2 FVKESK. There are 16 residues in the CDR3. V was shortened by 3 bases and J by 4 bases, with 18 bases between the two germline ends. The CDR3 here is CASSQGAQGAGYGYTF. The CDR3 nucleotides are TGTGCCAGCAGCCAGGGAGCGCAGGGAGCGGGCTATGGCTACACCTTC.

The chain is built from TRBV2 and TRBJ1-2; 7 nucleotides agree with TRBD1. Germline V gene lookup returns CDR1 SNHLY and CDR2 FYNNEI. The CDR3 contains 15 residues. The V and J ends lost 0 bases and 4 bases, in that order; junction bases with no gene match: 5. CDR3 sequence (DNA): TGTGCCAGCAGTGAAGCCCTGACAGGGAGCTATGGCTACACCTTC. Translated: CASSEALTGSYGYTF. Full variable domain (remainder filled in from reference TRBV2 and TRBJ1-2): EPEVTQTPSHQVTQMGQEVILRCVPISNHLYFYWYRQILGQKVEFLVSFYNNEISEKSEIFDDQFSVERPDGSNFTLKIRSTKLEDSAMYFCASSEALTGSYGYTFGSGTRLTVV.

The rearrangement links TRBV24-1 to TRBJ2-3; no clear D gene. The germline V gene encodes CDR1 KGHDR and CDR2 SFDVKD. The CDR3 has 14 amino acids. V lost 6 bases to trimming and J lost 2 bases, with 11 bases between them. CDR3 bases: TGTGCCACCAGTCCCCGAGGATCCACAGATACGCAGTATTTT. Its protein is CATSPRGSTDTQYF.

This clonotype was seen more than once but under ten times. In DNA, the CDR3 is TGTGCCAGTAACCCCAGTCATTACAGACAGGGTAACTATGGCTACACCTTC. Translation gives CASNPSHYRQGNYGYTF. This chain connects TRBV19 to TRBJ1-2, with 7 bases identical to TRBD1. This CDR3 has 17 amino acids. CDR1 and CDR2 (germline): LNHDA, SQIVND (reference sequence). Trimming cost V 7 bases and J 1 base; bases outside gene matches: 15.

This clonotype was recorded at least ten times. The chain is built from TRBV20-1 and TRBJ2-7; TRBD1 might be the D (5 bases). The CDR3 has 14 amino acids. Germline V gene data show CDR1 as DFQATT and CDR2 as SNEGSKA (reference sequence). Trimming removed 3 bases from V and 0 bases from J, with 12 bases in between. The CDR3 region is CSAREQGYSYEQYF. The CDR3 DNA sequence: TGCAGTGCTAGGGAGCAGGGCTACTCCTACGAGCAGTACTTC.

The chain recombines TRBV6-1 with TRBJ1-6, with D possibly matching TRBD1 (6 bases). V gave up 5 bases and J gave up 9 bases, with 14 bases separating them. The CDR3 has 14 amino acids. From germline, CDR1 is MNHNS and CDR2 SASEGT. The CDR3 spells CASSPRGMGSPLHF. The CDR3 DNA sequence: TGTGCCAGCAGTCCCAGGGGAATGGGTTCACCCCTCCACTTT.

This clonotype was observed many times. The chain links TRBV18 to TRBJ2-1; D is undetermined. The CDR3 runs to 13 residues. CDR1 and CDR2 from the germline V gene are KGHSH and LQKENI. V lost 6 bases and J 7 bases, leaving 13 bases between the germline ends. The CDR3 DNA reads as TGTGCCAGCTCCCCAAATATCGGAAATGAGCAGTTCTTC. Its translation is CASSPNIGNEQFF.

In this sample, this clonotype turned up a few times. The chain has TRBV28 and TRBJ1-5; D gene uncertain. V was cut by 7 bases and J by 6 bases, with 10 bases left in between. Germline values: CDR1 MDHEN, CDR2 SYDVKM. This CDR3 contains 12 residues. CDR3 region: CASTRVGQPQHF. As DNA, the CDR3 is TGTGCCAGCACGAGGGTAGGTCAGCCCCAGCATTTT.

This clonotype was detected many times. The rearrangement links TRBV3-1 to TRBJ1-5; D not certain. From germline, CDR1 is LGHDT and CDR2 YNNKEL (reference sequence). The V end lost 0 bases, the J end lost 3 bases, and 9 bases lay between the germline ends. The CDR3 consists of 15 residues. The CDR3 is CASSQDPGINQPQHF. As DNA, the CDR3 is TGTGCCAGCAGCCAAGATCCCGGGATCAATCAGCCCCAGCATTTT.

The rearrangement links TRBV6-1 to TRBJ2-1; possible D gene TRBD2, 5 bases. Trimming stripped 5 bases from V and 6 bases from J, with 17 bases between. Germline lookup yields CDR1 MNHNS and CDR2 SASEGT. The CDR3 runs 15 residues. In DNA, the CDR3 is TGTGCCAGCAGTTATCAGGCAGTAGGAGGCAATGAGCAGTTCTTC. Its protein is CASSYQAVGGNEQFF.

This clonotype was seen a single time. The gene calls are TRBV28 and TRBJ2-2; D may match TRBD1 or TRBD2 (5 bases each). Germline CDR1 MDHEN, CDR2 SYDVKM. Trimming took off 8 bases at V and 6 bases at J, with 16 bases between the two ends. The CDR3 extends over 14 amino acids. CDR3 sequence reads: CASGDPGSPGELFF. The CDR3 DNA is TGTGCCAGCGGGGATCCAGGGAGTCCCGGGGAGCTGTTTTTT.

This clonotype was seen many times. The V call is TRBV20-1, the J call TRBJ2-5; TRBD2 agrees at 9 bases. Germline V gene sequence: CDR1 DFQATT, CDR2 SNEGSKA (reference sequence). CDR3 length: 16 residues. V shed 4 bases, J shed 1 base, and the junction held 10 bases outside the gene matches. Here the CDR3 DNA reads TGCAGTGCTATCCCCTCGACTAGCGGACTCCAAGAGACCCAGTACTTC. Its protein is CSAIPSTSGLQETQYF.

The chain couples TRBV7-9 to TRBJ2-7; possibly TRBD2 for D (7 bases). CDR3 size: 15 residues. With 5 bases removed from V and 5 bases from J, the gap between germline ends came to 19 bases. Germline V gives CDR1 SEHNR, CDR2 FQNEAQ (reference sequence). CDR3 sequence: CASSPGRGSPNEQYF. The CDR3 DNA reads TGTGCCAGCAGCCCGGGGAGGGGGTCCCCCAACGAGCAGTACTTC.

V is TRBV5-6 and J is TRBJ2-7; the match to TRBD2 covers 13 bases. The V and J ends lost 5 bases and 3 bases, in that order; junction bases with no gene match: 5. Germline CDR1 and CDR2: SGHDT and YYEEEE. This CDR3 comprises 15 residues. DNA for the CDR3: TGTGCCAGCAGACCGGGACTAGCGGGGATCTACGAGCAGTACTTC. Amino acid sequence: CASRPGLAGIYEQYF.

The V gene is TRBV6-1, the J gene TRBJ1-6, with D hard to call. The germline CDR1 and CDR2 sequences are MNHNS and SASEGT. Trimming pared 5 bases from V and 10 bases from J, leaving 18 bases between. The CDR3 loop spans 15 amino acids. This CDR3 reads CASSPGVGVGSPLHF. The CDR3 bases are TGTGCCAGCAGTCCTGGGGTGGGCGTGGGCTCACCCCTCCACTTT.

This clonotype came up a few times. The rearrangement links TRBV20-1 to TRBJ2-7; no reliable D call. Looked up from germline, CDR1 is DFQATT and CDR2 is SNEGSKA (reference sequence). V lost 2 bases, J lost 2 bases, and 25 bases lay in between. This CDR3 is built from 18 residues. The CDR3 DNA reads TGCAGTGCTAGATCCCTACTACGGACGGACGTAGAGACCTACGAGCAGTACTTC. Translation: CSARSLLRTDVETYEQYF.

In this sample, this clonotype turned up many times. The chain carries TRBV27 and TRBJ2-1, with 9 bases identical to TRBD2. Germline loops: CDR1 MNHEY, CDR2 SMNVEV (reference sequence). The CDR3 spans 14 residues. After removal of 2 bases from V and 6 bases from J, the junction contained 2 bases not matched to a gene. The CDR3 DNA is TGTGCCAGCAGTTTAGCGGGAGGGATCAATGAGCAGTTCTTC. Protein product: CASSLAGGINEQFF.

This clonotype was detected ten times or more. The CDR3 DNA sequence: TGTGCCATCCGGGGAAGGGCGAACACTGAAGCTTTCTTT. Translating gives CAIRGRANTEAFF. The V gene is TRBV10-3, the J gene TRBJ1-1; D remains ambiguous. The CDR3 extends over 13 amino acids. Germline V CDR1 and CDR2: ENHRY, SYGVKD. V was trimmed by 8 bases and J by 1 base, leaving 11 bases between them.

This clonotype was counted only a few times. The J gene is TRBJ2-5, the V gene TRBV20-1; 8 bases are a match to TRBD2. The CDR3 sequence is 15 residues long. V lost 0 bases, J lost 4 bases, and 7 bases stayed unmatched. Germline assignment: CDR1 DFQATT and CDR2 SNEGSKA (reference sequence). The CDR3 spells CSARDPGGPVETQYF. For the CDR3, the DNA is TGCAGTGCTAGAGACCCGGGAGGGCCGGTAGAGACCCAGTACTTC.

The rearrangement uses TRBV6-2 or TRBV6-3 and TRBJ1-4; D gene uncertain. This CDR3 is built from 12 residues. Trimming shortened V by 6 bases and J by 8 bases, and 10 bases separated the two germline ends. In germline, CDR1 is MNHEY, CDR2 SVGEGT. The CDR3 region has the DNA TGTGCCAGCAGGGACGGTATCGAAAAACTGTTTTTT. This codes for CASRDGIEKLFF.

This clonotype was counted between two and nine times. J is TRBJ2-5 and V is TRBV4-2; tentatively, D is TRBD2 (6 bases). The CDR3 runs 16 residues. Trimming removed 0 bases at V and 5 bases at J, with 16 bases between. In germline, CDR1 is LGHNA, CDR2 YNFKEQ. The CDR3: CASSQDGTLAGETQYF. CDR3 in DNA: TGTGCCAGCAGCCAAGATGGGACTCTCGCAGGGGAGACCCAGTACTTC.

In its sample, this clonotype was seen a few times. The chain uses TRBV14 and TRBJ2-2, with TRBD2 matching over 8 bases. The J segment lost 6 bases and the V segment lost 4 bases, leaving 7 bases of the junction unmatched. The CDR3 covers 15 residues. Per the germline V gene, CDR1 is SGHDN and CDR2 is FVKESK. CDR3 in amino acids: CASSPPGGLSGELFF. The CDR3 DNA reads as TGTGCCAGCAGCCCGCCGGGGGGGCTGTCCGGGGAGCTGTTTTTT.